The present TCR beta chain was sequenced within a study of human T cells and chemical hapten exposure. As for the study in general: Largely, small differences in pooled library volume made per-sample TCR yields vary.

Stated time point: pre-sensitization, week 0. Treatment: therapeutic diphenylcyclopropenone sensitization with weekly scalp DPC. Samples of blood were obtained prior to the application of each patch test. This clonotype came up many times. The V end was cut by 6 bases, the J end by 5 bases, with 5 bases between. The CDR3 has 10 residues. Per the germline V gene, CDR1 is DFQATT and CDR2 is SNEGSKA (reference sequence). Each cDNA molecule in the library carried unique molecular identifiers. TCRdb passed the RACE reads through MiXCR, listing each CDR3 protein once. The table records about 300,000 distinct CDR3 sequences, approximately 5.8% of them present only once.

The sequence derives from a woman aged 18 to 35 with alopecia areata. Some clones in this sample may be carry-over from other donors' samples. The material was whole blood, obtained in connection with sensitization to the hapten diphenylcyclopropenone (DPC). The J gene is TRBJ2-1, the V gene TRBV20-1, with D uncertain. CDR3 in DNA: TGCAGTGCCATACACAATGAGCAGTTCTTC. Protein sequence: CSAIHNEQFF.